A single T cell receptor (beta chain) is shown here with its context. Its specificity is not known. Regarding treatment: approximately 18 received Ad26.COV2.S at low or high dose, single or two shots; 5 received placebo; per-sample allocation not given. Collection of the samples took place on day 63 after the first injection of vaccine or placebo. The entry originates in a study of Ad26.COV2.S vaccination and SARS-CoV-2 variants. As for the study in general: Doses of Ad26.COV2.S were injected into muscle once or twice, 56 days apart. Study observations and caveats: Breadth and depth estimates from TCRs may understate total T cell responses. Placebo recipients and vaccine recipients were similar in non-spike TCR breadth. Following vaccination, spike-specific CD8+ and CD4+ T cell responses reportedly exhibited substantial breadth.

Per germline, CDR1 SGHNT and CDR2 YYREEE (reference sequence). Trimming cost V 4 bases and J 2 bases; bases outside gene matches: 10. This CDR3 is built from 16 residues. Sequencing was performed with immunoSEQ multiplex PCR; in TCRdb, only in-frame clones are kept and a portion is missing. The sample records 440,000 or so clones, 89% being singletons. This TCR was sampled from a person between 18 and 65 years old who received the Ad26.COV2.S COVID-19 vaccine or a placebo. The genes are TRBV5-4 and TRBJ1-1; 8 nucleotides line up with TRBD1. The material sequenced was peripheral blood, taken in a trial of Ad26.COV2.S vaccine versus placebo. CDR3 nucleotide sequence: TGTGCCAGCAGCCAACCGGGACAGGTTCTCAACACTGAAGCTTTCTTT. Its protein product is CASSQPGQVLNTEAFF. Supplemented by reference TRBV5-4 and TRBJ1-1, the full variable domain reads ETGVTQSPTHLIKTRGQQVTLRCSSQSGHNTVSWYQQALGQGPQFIFQYYREEENGRGNFPPRFSGLQFPNYSSELNVNALELDDSALYLCASSQPGQVLNTEAFFGQGTRLTVV.